The rows below give T cell receptor beta chains drawn from one sample of a study of patients and donors after allogeneic stem cell transplantation. TCRdb called the RT-PCR reads again in MiXCR, with one record for every CDR3 protein. This table holds roughly 230,000 distinct CDR3 sequences, about 14% found once. Sequencing was carried out using blood, either unsorted or a sorted T cell fraction (not recorded which). The receptors stem from a human donor who was either an allogeneic HSCT recipient or a stem cell or donor lymphocyte infusion donor (not recorded which). It is not recorded whose cells these are; they may come from a transplant donor. The CDR3 runs from the conserved cysteine through the conserved F or W. The D gene is left open where the match is weak. The size field is filled for only some rows; it gives once, few, many or a size class.

CDR3 DNA: TGCAGTGCACCTACACCGAACACTGAAGCTTTCTTT
CDR3 protein: CSAPTPNTEAFF
D gene: -
V gene: TRBV20-1
J gene: TRBJ1-1
clone size: few

CDR3 DNA: TGTGCCAGCAGTATGGGTGGAACTGCGAACACCGGGGAGCTGTTTTTT
CDR3 protein: CASSMGGTANTGELFF
D gene: -
V gene: TRBV2
J gene: TRBJ2-2
clone size: -

CDR3 DNA: TGTGCCAGCAGTTTATTTTCCGGGGAAGAGACCCAGTACTTC
CDR3 protein: CASSLFSGEETQYF
D gene: -
V gene: TRBV12-3/TRBV12-4
J gene: TRBJ2-5
clone size: few

CDR3 DNA: TGTGCCAGCAGTGTACAGGGGGGGTGGGAGGATACGCAGTATTTT
CDR3 protein: CASSVQGGWEDTQYF
D gene: -
V gene: TRBV28
J gene: TRBJ2-3
clone size: -

CDR3 DNA: TGTGCCAGCTCACCAAGCCGGACCAACTTCGATGAGCAGTTCTTC
CDR3 protein: CASSPSRTNFDEQFF
D gene: -
V gene: TRBV18
J gene: TRBJ2-1
clone size: few

CDR3 DNA: TGTGCCAGCAGCTTGGGACATGGAAGCAATCAGCCCCAGCATTTT
CDR3 protein: CASSLGHGSNQPQHF
D gene: -
V gene: TRBV5-4
J gene: TRBJ1-5
clone size: -

CDR3 DNA: TGTGCCAGCAGTTTCGGGGGCTACAACACCGGGGAGCTGTTTTTT
CDR3 protein: CASSFGGYNTGELFF
D gene: -
V gene: TRBV27
J gene: TRBJ2-2
clone size: few

CDR3 DNA: TGCAGCGTTGCCCGGGACGCAGCTAGCACAGATACGCAGTATTTT
CDR3 protein: CSVARDAASTDTQYF
D gene: -
V gene: TRBV29-1
J gene: TRBJ2-3
clone size: -

CDR3 DNA: TGTGCCAGCAGTTTTGTAGATTCTAATCAGCCCCAGCATTTT
CDR3 protein: CASSFVDSNQPQHF
D gene: -
V gene: TRBV28
J gene: TRBJ1-5
clone size: many

CDR3 DNA: TGCGCCAGCAGTCCCTCCGCAGGTTATAGCACAGATACGCAGTATTTT
CDR3 protein: CASSPSAGYSTDTQYF
D gene: -
V gene: TRBV4-1
J gene: TRBJ2-3
clone size: few

CDR3 DNA: TGTGCCAGCAGCTTAGGGAGACAGGGGACTGGGGCCAACGTCCTGACTTTC
CDR3 protein: CASSLGRQGTGANVLTF
D gene: TRBD1
V gene: TRBV7-8
J gene: TRBJ2-6
clone size: -

CDR3 DNA: TGCGCCAGCCGCCTTGCCTTCGGGGGCGCCAGTGCTCATGGCTACACCTTC
CDR3 protein: CASRLAFGGASAHGYTF
D gene: -
V gene: TRBV5-1
J gene: TRBJ1-2
clone size: few

CDR3 DNA: TGTGCCATCAAACAGGGAGGATCTAGCACAGATACGCAGTATTTT
CDR3 protein: CAIKQGGSSTDTQYF
D gene: -
V gene: TRBV10-3
J gene: TRBJ2-3
clone size: many

CDR3 DNA: TGCGCCAGCAGCCAAGATGCGGTGGGGGGGCCCGCTCTCAATGAGCAGTTCTTC
CDR3 protein: CASSQDAVGGPALNEQFF
D gene: -
V gene: TRBV4-3
J gene: TRBJ2-1
clone size: -

CDR3 DNA: TGTGCCAGCAGCTCCAGGGTGAGTCAGCCCCAGCATTTT
CDR3 protein: CASSSRVSQPQHF
D gene: -
V gene: TRBV7-2
J gene: TRBJ1-5
clone size: many

CDR3 DNA: TGTGCCAGCAGTACGATTACTAGCGGGGTAAACAATGAGCAGTTCTTC
CDR3 protein: CASSTITSGVNNEQFF
D gene: TRBD2
V gene: TRBV6-1
J gene: TRBJ2-1
clone size: few

CDR3 DNA: TGTGCCAGTAGTATGGGAGGGCTAGCGGGAGGGCCTAACCCTAATGAGCAGTTCTTC
CDR3 protein: CASSMGGLAGGPNPNEQFF
D gene: TRBD2
V gene: TRBV19
J gene: TRBJ2-1
clone size: few

CDR3 DNA: TGTGCCAGCACCCGGGACCCCAATTCACCCCTCCACTTT
CDR3 protein: CASTRDPNSPLHF
D gene: -
V gene: TRBV12-3/TRBV12-4
J gene: TRBJ1-6
clone size: once

CDR3 DNA: TGCGCCAGCAGCAGAACCGCTCGGGAAAAACTGTTTTTT
CDR3 protein: CASSRTAREKLFF
D gene: -
V gene: TRBV5-1
J gene: TRBJ1-4
clone size: few

CDR3 DNA: TGTGCCAGCAGAGAAGCGGGGACCCAAGAGACCCAGTACTTC
CDR3 protein: CASREAGTQETQYF
D gene: TRBD2
V gene: TRBV7-2
J gene: TRBJ2-5
clone size: -

CDR3 DNA: TGTGCCAGCAGCCACTTGGGCACTGAAGCTTTCTTT
CDR3 protein: CASSHLGTEAFF
D gene: -
V gene: TRBV13
J gene: TRBJ1-1
clone size: few

CDR3 DNA: TGCGCCAGCAGCCAAAATGCCAGGGGATATGAAAAACTGTTTTTT
CDR3 protein: CASSQNARGYEKLFF
D gene: -
V gene: TRBV4-1
J gene: TRBJ1-4
clone size: few

CDR3 DNA: TGTGCCAGCAGCTTATACGGGACACACGAAAAACTGTTTTTT
CDR3 protein: CASSLYGTHEKLFF
D gene: -
V gene: TRBV7-9
J gene: TRBJ1-4
clone size: -

CDR3 DNA: TGTGCCAGCAGCGCCATCCCAGGGAACACCGGGGAGCTGTTTTTT
CDR3 protein: CASSAIPGNTGELFF
D gene: -
V gene: TRBV6-1
J gene: TRBJ2-2
clone size: -

CDR3 DNA: TGTGCCAGCAGTGAAAAGGGACAGGGGGCGCAGAATTCACCCCTCCACTTT
CDR3 protein: CASSEKGQGAQNSPLHF
D gene: TRBD1
V gene: TRBV6-1
J gene: TRBJ1-6
clone size: few

CDR3 DNA: TGTGCCACCGCGGGACTAGCGGTGACAGATACGCAGTATTTT
CDR3 protein: CATAGLAVTDTQYF
D gene: TRBD2
V gene: TRBV19
J gene: TRBJ2-3
clone size: few

CDR3 DNA: TGTGCCAGCAGTAGCAGGACTCTAGCTTTCTTT
CDR3 protein: CASSSRTLAFF
D gene: -
V gene: TRBV12-3/TRBV12-4
J gene: TRBJ1-1
clone size: many

CDR3 DNA: TGTGCCAGCAGTTTAAGGGCTGGAGGAAACACCATATATTTT
CDR3 protein: CASSLRAGGNTIYF
D gene: -
V gene: TRBV12-3/TRBV12-4
J gene: TRBJ1-3
clone size: few

CDR3 DNA: TGCGCCAGCAGCGAAGAGACAGGGCTAAGTGGGGCCAACGTCCTGACTTTC
CDR3 protein: CASSEETGLSGANVLTF
D gene: TRBD1
V gene: TRBV5-1
J gene: TRBJ2-6
clone size: -

CDR3 DNA: TGTGCCATCAGCCCGACAGAGGCGAGACCTTATGGCTACACCTTC
CDR3 protein: CAISPTEARPYGYTF
D gene: -
V gene: TRBV10-3
J gene: TRBJ1-2
clone size: -

CDR3 DNA: TGTGCCAGCAGCAGACTAGCGGGAGAGTTGAATGAGCAGTTCTTC
CDR3 protein: CASSRLAGELNEQFF
D gene: TRBD2
V gene: TRBV6-1
J gene: TRBJ2-1
clone size: few

CDR3 DNA: TGTGCCAGCAGCTTAGGGCCTAGCCGAGTCGGGGAGCTGTTTTTT
CDR3 protein: CASSLGPSRVGELFF
D gene: -
V gene: TRBV7-2
J gene: TRBJ2-2
clone size: few

CDR3 DNA: TGCAGCGTTGAAGATCCCGACAGGGAAATGAGGCAGTACTTC
CDR3 protein: CSVEDPDREMRQYF
D gene: TRBD1
V gene: TRBV29-1
J gene: TRBJ2-5
clone size: few

CDR3 DNA: TGTGCCAGCAGTTACTTAAACAGGGTAGCAGGTATGACCTACGAGCAGTACTTC
CDR3 protein: CASSYLNRVAGMTYEQYF
D gene: -
V gene: TRBV6-5
J gene: TRBJ2-7
clone size: many

CDR3 DNA: TGCAGTGCTAGAGAAATGGTCGGGGTTGGGTCTGAAGCTTTCTTT
CDR3 protein: CSAREMVGVGSEAFF
D gene: -
V gene: TRBV20-1
J gene: TRBJ1-1
clone size: few

CDR3 DNA: TGTGCCAGCTCACCCAATGACAGGGCGAACACCGGGGAGCTGTTTTTT
CDR3 protein: CASSPNDRANTGELFF
D gene: TRBD1
V gene: TRBV18
J gene: TRBJ2-2
clone size: -

CDR3 DNA: TGTGCCAGCAGCTTACTCCGGACAGGGGGTCGCGAGCAGTACTTC
CDR3 protein: CASSLLRTGGREQYF
D gene: TRBD1
V gene: TRBV13
J gene: TRBJ2-7
clone size: many

CDR3 DNA: TGTGCCAGTAGTACTGGACAGGGAGCGGAGACCCAGTACTTC
CDR3 protein: CASSTGQGAETQYF
D gene: TRBD1
V gene: TRBV19
J gene: TRBJ2-5
clone size: few

CDR3 DNA: TGTGCCAGCAGCAAATTCGTACCCATCCCGTCGGGGGAGCAGTACTTC
CDR3 protein: CASSKFVPIPSGEQYF
D gene: -
V gene: TRBV21-1
J gene: TRBJ2-7
clone size: -

CDR3 DNA: TGTGCCAGCAGCCCCTTGGGACCGCAGTTCTTC
CDR3 protein: CASSPLGPQFF
D gene: -
V gene: TRBV12-3/TRBV12-4
J gene: TRBJ2-1
clone size: few

CDR3 DNA: -
CDR3 protein: CAISVGQGSYYF
D gene: -
V gene: TRBV10-3
J gene: TRBJ2-7
clone size: -

CDR3 DNA: TGTGCCAGCAGCGTAGGAGTGCAGGTTCAACAAGAGACCCAGTACTTC
CDR3 protein: CASSVGVQVQQETQYF
D gene: -
V gene: TRBV9
J gene: TRBJ2-5
clone size: few

CDR3 DNA: TGTGCCAGCAGCTTTGGGGGGGCAACTGGTGAAAAACTGTTTTTT
CDR3 protein: CASSFGGATGEKLFF
D gene: -
V gene: TRBV7-9
J gene: TRBJ1-4
clone size: many

CDR3 DNA: TGCAGTGCTAGAGGTACAGGGGTAGGGACTGAAGCTTTCTTT
CDR3 protein: CSARGTGVGTEAFF
D gene: TRBD1
V gene: TRBV20-1
J gene: TRBJ1-1
clone size: many

CDR3 DNA: TGTGCCAGCAGTCAGAGCGGGTTCATCCCCTACGAGCAGTACTTC
CDR3 protein: CASSQSGFIPYEQYF
D gene: -
V gene: TRBV6-1
J gene: TRBJ2-7
clone size: many